This passage covers 22 T cell receptor beta chains from one sample sequenced in a study of beta chain features in type 1 diabetes. Findings of the study overall: Shorter TCRB CDR3s, moderately but significantly so, marked every one of the four CD4+ subsets in Type 1 diabetes patients.

TCRB transcripts that were expressed got sequenced, as all of the isolated RNA had been reverse transcribed. Repertoires were generated with immunoSEQ multiplex PCR, while TCRdb's copy carries only in-frame clones and drops some. The data show some 23,000 clones, roughly 70% seen once. Their recognized antigens are unknown. The sample consisted of stem cell memory CD4+ T cells from blood. The source of these receptors is a woman in her thirties or forties with type 1 diabetes.

This clone was seen only once. This chain connects TRBV7-3 to TRBJ2-5; weak D call: TRBD1 (5 bases). The CDR3 is 14 amino acids. Germline CDR1 is SGHTA and CDR2 is FQGTGA. The V end lost 2 bases, the J end lost 4 bases, and 11 bases lay between the germline ends. In DNA form, the CDR3 reads TGTGCCAGCAGCTTAGCAGGGCCCGCAGAGACCCAGTACTTC. Encoded protein: CASSLAGPAETQYF.

J is TRBJ2-3 and V is TRBV28, with D perhaps TRBD2 (6 bases). CDR1 and CDR2 (germline): MDHEN, SYDVKM. Trimming cost V 3 bases and J 4 bases, with 26 bases left between them. The CDR3 is made up of 19 amino acids. The CDR3, as DNA: TGTGCCAGCAGTTTTCCCGCGGGGCTAAACTCGGGAAGGGCAGATACGCAGTATTTT. It encodes CASSFPAGLNSGRADTQYF.

This clone was counted a few times. The chain combines TRBV28 with TRBJ1-4; D call uncertain. Per germline, CDR1 MDHEN and CDR2 SYDVKM. The CDR3 is 15 amino acids. V lost 6 bases and J 0 bases, leaving 11 bases between the germline ends. DNA of the CDR3: TGTGCCAGCAGCCCGCCCGGGGCAACTAATGAAAAACTGTTTTTT. Translation gives CASSPPGATNEKLFF.

This clone showed up just a few times. V is TRBV7-8 and J is TRBJ2-1; D gene uncertain. Trimming removed 4 bases from V and 5 bases from J, with 21 bases in between. CDR3 size: 17 residues. Germline V CDR1 and CDR2: SGHVS, FQNEAQ. CDR3 residues: CASSSSPTWATDNEQFF. CDR3 sequence (DNA): TGTGCCAGCAGCTCCTCCCCGACATGGGCAACTGACAATGAGCAGTTCTTC.

The V and J genes are TRBV19 and TRBJ1-2; D is unclear. Between the trimmed V and J ends, which lost 4 bases and 0 bases, there was a span of 12 bases. Germline CDR1 is LNHDA and CDR2 is SQIVND (reference sequence). CDR3 length: 15 amino acids. CDR3 nucleotides: TGTGCCAGTAGTAGGGTCGAGGGCTCTAACTATGGCTACACCTTC. Amino acids: CASSRVEGSNYGYTF. The full variable domain, its missing parts supplied by reference TRBV19 and TRBJ1-2, is DGGITQSPKYLFRKEGQNVTLSCEQNLNHDAMYWYRQDPGQGLRLIYYSQIVNDFQKGDIAEGYSVSREKKESFPLTVTSAQKNPTAFYLCASSRVEGSNYGYTFGSGTRLTVV.

This chain joins TRBV7-9 and TRBJ1-5; perhaps TRBD1 as D (6 bases). Germline loops: CDR1 SEHNR, CDR2 FQNEAQ (reference sequence). This CDR3 contains 14 residues. The V end was cut by 4 bases, the J end by 1 base, with 8 bases between. The CDR3 reads CASSSGVSNQPQHF. The CDR3 DNA sequence: TGTGCCAGCAGCTCAGGGGTAAGCAATCAGCCCCAGCATTTT. The complete variable domain, with remaining parts taken from reference TRBV7-9 and TRBJ1-5, reads DTGVSQNPRHKITKRGQNVTFRCDPISEHNRLYWYRQTLGQGPEFLTYFQNEAQLEKSRLLSDRFSAERPKGSFSTLEIQRTEQGDSAMYLCASSSGVSNQPQHFGDGTRLSIL.

The rearrangement links TRBV30 to TRBJ1-4; D might be TRBD1 (5 bases). V was clipped by 1 base and J by 6 bases, with 12 bases between them. In germline, CDR1 is GTSNPN, CDR2 SVGIG (reference sequence). The CDR3 spans 14 residues. In nucleotides, the CDR3 is TGTGCCTGGAGTGCCCCAGGGTTACATGAAAAACTGTTTTTT. It specifies CAWSAPGLHEKLFF.

This clone was observed once. The chain has TRBV4-1 and TRBJ2-1; tentatively, D is TRBD1 (6 bases). The CDR3 consists of 13 residues. Trimming removed 0 bases at V and 10 bases at J, with 10 bases between. Germline V gives CDR1 MGHRA, CDR2 YSYEKL. The CDR3 DNA reads TGCGCCAGCAGCCAAGATGGAGACAGGGAGCAGTTCTTC. It codes for CASSQDGDREQFF.

The sample holds a few counts of this clone. This sequence joins TRBV28 and TRBJ2-7; the match to TRBD2 covers 9 bases. The CDR3 loop spans 15 amino acids. Germline assignment: CDR1 MDHEN and CDR2 SYDVKM. V shed 6 bases and J 0 bases; nucleotides not matched to a gene: 6. The CDR3 here is CASSTSGGSSYEQYF. DNA for the CDR3: TGTGCCAGCAGCACAAGCGGGGGGAGCTCCTACGAGCAGTACTTC.

This clone has only one observation. The chain is built from TRBV6-5 and TRBJ1-2, with D maybe TRBD1 (5 bases). Germline CDR1 reads MNHEY; CDR2 reads SVGAGI. Between the trimmed V and J ends, which lost 5 bases and 7 bases, there was a span of 14 bases. CDR3 size: 13 residues. The CDR3 DNA reads as TGTGCCAGCAGTGTCGGTACAGGTAGTGGCTACACCTTC. This gives the protein CASSVGTGSGYTF.

The chain joins TRBV7-2 to TRBJ2-7, with 8 bases that match TRBD2. CDR3 length: 15 residues. V shed 2 bases and J 2 bases; nucleotides not matched to a gene: 5. CDR1 is SGHTA, CDR2 FQGNSA, per germline. CDR3 in amino acids: CASSLNSGTTYEQYF. The CDR3 region has the DNA TGTGCCAGCAGCTTAAATAGCGGGACCACCTACGAGCAGTACTTC.

This clone came up a few times. The CDR3 is CAWRVKSLNEKLFF. In DNA form, the CDR3 reads TGTGCCTGGAGAGTTAAGAGCCTGAATGAAAAACTGTTTTTT. The chain links TRBV30 to TRBJ1-4; D unresolved. Germline V CDR1 and CDR2: GTSNPN, SVGIG (reference sequence). There are 14 residues in the CDR3. The germline V and J ends were trimmed by 3 bases and 5 bases, with 13 bases remaining between them.

The rearrangement uses TRBV27 and TRBJ2-3; D may be TRBD1 (5 bases). Trimming took off 7 bases at V and 2 bases at J, with 10 bases between the two ends. The germline CDR1 and CDR2 sequences are MNHEY and SMNVEV (reference sequence). The CDR3 covers 13 residues. The CDR3 DNA sequence: TGTGCCAGCATCGAGGACAACACAGATACGCAGTATTTT. It specifies CASIEDNTDTQYF.

The V call is TRBV12-5, the J call TRBJ1-1; D call uncertain. Trimming stripped 5 bases from V and 4 bases from J, with 14 bases between. The germline V gene has CDR1 LGHNT and CDR2 FRNRAP. CDR3 length equals 14 residues. The CDR3 sequence is CASGQSGISTEAFF. CDR3 coding DNA: TGTGCTAGTGGTCAATCCGGGATTAGCACTGAAGCTTTCTTT.

This chain links TRBV9 with TRBJ2-7; possible D gene TRBD1, 6 bases. V gave up 3 bases and J gave up 6 bases, with 13 bases separating them. The CDR3 consists of 13 residues. The germline V gene has CDR1 SGDLS and CDR2 YYNGEE. The CDR3 sequence is CASSGQELGEQYF. CDR3 DNA sequence: TGTGCCAGCAGCGGACAGGAATTAGGCGAGCAGTACTTC.

The chain recombines TRBV5-4 with TRBJ1-2; D not certain. V was shortened by 0 bases and J by 3 bases, with 6 bases between the two germline ends. CDR1 is SGHNT, CDR2 YYREEE, per germline (reference sequence). The CDR3 runs to 13 residues. The CDR3 sequence: CASSLDSDYGYTF. The CDR3 DNA sequence: TGTGCCAGCAGCTTGGACAGTGACTATGGCTACACCTTC.

V usage is TRBV19 and J usage is TRBJ1-1; 7 positions match TRBD1. V trimming: 4 bases; J trimming: 3 bases; junction bases outside the gene matches: 8. The CDR3 spans 15 residues. The germline CDR1 and CDR2 sequences are LNHDA and SQIVND (reference sequence). CDR3 in DNA: TGTGCCAGTAGTACGACAGGGAACTGGGACACTGAAGCTTTCTTT. Protein: CASSTTGNWDTEAFF.

V is TRBV5-1 and J is TRBJ2-7, with 12 bases identical to TRBD2. With 1 base clipped from V and 3 bases from J, the junction kept 5 bases outside the gene matches. The CDR3 runs 16 residues. Germline CDR1 reads SGHRS; CDR2 reads YFSETQ. The CDR3 coding sequence is TGCGCCAGCAGCTTGAGACTAGCGGGAGAAGGCTACGAGCAGTACTTC. It is translated as CASSLRLAGEGYEQYF.

This chain connects TRBV7-2 to TRBJ1-5, with no clear D. Trimming cost V 5 bases and J 4 bases, with 12 bases left between them. The CDR3 spans 14 residues. Looked up from germline, CDR1 is SGHTA and CDR2 is FQGNSA. CDR3 coding DNA: TGTGCCAGCAGCGGGCCGGGAGCTAATCAGCCCCAGCATTTT. It codes for CASSGPGANQPQHF. The variable domain in full, with the rest retrieved from reference TRBV7-2 and TRBJ1-5, is GAGVSQSPSNKVTEKGKDVELRCDPISGHTALYWYRQSLGQGLEFLIYFQGNSAPDKSGLPSDRFSAERTGGSVSTLTIQRTQQEDSAVYLCASSGPGANQPQHFGDGTRLSIL.

The chain uses TRBV6-5 and TRBJ1-2; possibly TRBD1 for D (6 bases). Germline values: CDR1 MNHEY, CDR2 SVGAGI. V was cut by 3 bases and J by 4 bases, with 12 bases left in between. The CDR3 totals 14 residues. The CDR3 reads CASSYVAGVYGYTF. CDR3 DNA: TGTGCCAGCAGTTATGTAGCAGGGGTCTATGGCTACACCTTC.

The chain employs TRBV6-6 and TRBJ2-5; 9 bases fit TRBD1. The CDR3 length is 16 residues. The germline V gene encodes CDR1 MNHNY and CDR2 SVGAGI (reference sequence). V lost 5 bases, J lost 4 bases, and 11 bases stayed unmatched. The CDR3 sequence: CASSAPGQGTGETQYF. The CDR3 DNA reads TGTGCCAGCAGTGCCCCCGGACAGGGGACGGGAGAGACCCAGTACTTC.

The J gene is TRBJ1-3, the V gene TRBV5-1; D remains unclear. CDR1 and CDR2 (germline): SGHRS, YFSETQ. This CDR3 region has 15 residues. V was trimmed by 1 base and J by 4 bases, leaving 12 bases between them. The CDR3 coding sequence is TGCGCCAGCAGCTTGTCTAACACGAGGGGAAACACCATATATTTT. The encoded protein is CASSLSNTRGNTIYF.